The source of this T cell receptor beta chain is a study of shared clonotypes between healthy human individuals. The study, taken as a whole, reports: The sole specimen, blood, was sampled, and tissue repertoires likely differ.

Per the germline V gene, CDR1 is MNHEY and CDR2 is SVGAGI. CDR3 size: 13 residues. Trimming took 7 bases from V and 3 from J; bases not matched to a gene: 4. Of note for this clone: What it recognizes is unknown.

Original handling: ImmunoSEQ output lacked quality scores and full-length reads, limiting matched filtering. The repertoire was sequenced with immunoSEQ multiplex PCR; TCRdb's copy has only in-frame clones and lacks some. V and J calls and clone size are those listed in that table; D and trimming were worked out from the DNA. Of around 2.5 million clones listed, more than 85% are singletons. The chain has TRBV6-5 and TRBJ2-3, with TRBD2 matching over 7 bases. This receptor was taken from a man younger than 35 in good health. Some clones in this sample may be carry-over from other donors' samples. The sequenced sample consisted of naive CD4+ T cells from PBMCs. Documented subset: CD45RA+ positively selected. The CDR3 DNA reads TGTGCCAGCAATTCCGGGGGGACAGATACGCAGTATTTT. It encodes CASNSGGTDTQYF.